These 20 T cell receptor beta chains were all obtained from the same sample, sequenced in a study of a mutant IDH1 vaccine in newly diagnosed glioma. The repertoire was sequenced with immunoSEQ multiplex PCR; TCRdb's copy has only in-frame clones and lacks some. The table lists 60,000 or so clones, 80% to 90% of them singletons, with roughly 4% in the top ten. Time point indicated: week 35, safety follow-up. A single vaccine dose contained 300 ug of mutant IDH1 20-mer peptide, and topical imiquimod was used with it. Which antigens these TCRs recognize remains unknown. The material was PBMCs, obtained from a glioma patient whose treatment included an IDH1 peptide vaccine. Every receptor here comes from a man between 25 and 39 years old with glioma.

The rearrangement joins TRBV27 to TRBJ1-2; a weak D match, TRBD1 (6 bases). Germline values: CDR1 MNHEY, CDR2 SMNVEV (reference sequence). Trimming shortened V by 6 bases and J by 4 bases, and 21 bases separated the two germline ends. This CDR3 region has 16 residues. The CDR3 loop reads CASSSNLGGRGYGYTF. In DNA, the CDR3 is TGTGCCAGCAGCTCGAACCTGGGGGGGCGCGGCTATGGCTACACCTTC.

This clone was seen a few times. The chain joins TRBV10-1 to TRBJ1-1, with D perhaps TRBD1 (5 bases). The germline gives CDR1 WNHNN, CDR2 SYGVQD (reference sequence). The CDR3 consists of 13 residues. Deletions cut 5 bases from V and 0 bases from J, with 7 bases between. This CDR3 reads CASSKTVNTEAFF. The CDR3 DNA reads as TGCGCCAGCAGTAAGACAGTGAACACTGAAGCTTTCTTT.

V is TRBV5-1 and J is TRBJ1-6, with TRBD1 matching over 9 bases. V lost 0 bases to trimming and J lost 10 bases; unmatched junction nucleotides: 5. Germline CDR1 is SGHRS and CDR2 is YFSETQ. The CDR3 sequence is 15 residues long. The CDR3 coding sequence is TGCGCCAGCAGCTTGGCCGGGACAGGGAGATCACCCCTCCACTTT. As protein: CASSLAGTGRSPLHF.

The chain couples TRBV2 to TRBJ2-2; D unclear. The CDR3 extends over 14 amino acids. Germline V gene sequence: CDR1 SNHLY, CDR2 FYNNEI. As DNA, the CDR3 is TGTGCATGCCGGTCACTAACTAACACCGGGGAGCTGTTTTTT. This translates into CACRSLTNTGELFF.

This clone was picked up one time. This rearrangement joins TRBV5-5 to TRBJ1-5, with 8 bases aligning to TRBD1. Germline V gene sequence: CDR1 SGHKS, CDR2 YYEKEE (reference sequence). V was pared by 4 bases and J by 4 bases, with 7 bases of the junction left unmatched. This CDR3 spans 15 amino acids. The DNA for the CDR3 is TGTGCCAGCAGCCCGGACAGGGCGAGGAATCAGCCCCAGCATTTT. It is translated as CASSPDRARNQPQHF.

The chain combines TRBV5-1 with TRBJ2-1; tentatively, D is TRBD1 (5 bases). CDR1 and CDR2 from the germline V gene are SGHRS and YFSETQ. V was trimmed by 1 base and J by 3 bases, leaving 8 bases between them. CDR3 length equals 14 residues. The CDR3 here is CASSLQGIYNEQFF. For the CDR3, the DNA is TGCGCCAGCAGCTTGCAGGGCATCTACAATGAGCAGTTCTTC.

The chain uses TRBV28 and TRBJ2-1; D is unresolved. Deletions cut 5 bases from V and 10 bases from J, with 9 bases between. This CDR3 spans 11 amino acids. CDR1 and CDR2 from the germline V gene are MDHEN and SYDVKM. CDR3 sequence reads: CASSARDEQFF. CDR3 coding DNA: TGTGCCAGCAGTGCGCGAGACGAGCAGTTCTTC.

In DNA, the CDR3 is TGTGCCAGCAGCTTGGAATTTAAGGGGCACGAGCAGTACTTC. Translated: CASSLEFKGHEQYF. This rearrangement joins TRBV5-4 to TRBJ2-5; D perhaps matches TRBD1 (5 bases). The J call may be wrong; the DNA end is better matched by TRBJ2-7. Per the germline V gene, CDR1 is SGHNT and CDR2 is YYREEE (reference sequence). CDR3 length equals 14 residues.

The count of this clone is one. The chain carries TRBV28 and TRBJ1-3; no firm D call. V lost 6 bases and J lost 2, with 2 bases in between. Germline lookup yields CDR1 MDHEN and CDR2 SYDVKM. There are 11 residues in the CDR3. The CDR3: CASSPGNTIYF. The DNA for the CDR3 is TGTGCCAGCAGCCCTGGAAACACCATATATTTT.

This chain uses TRBV13 with TRBJ2-7; 7 bases map to TRBD1. Germline loops: CDR1 PRHDT, CDR2 FYEKMQ (reference sequence). CDR3 length: 14 residues. Trimming took 6 bases from V and 0 from J; bases not matched to a gene: 5. CDR3 region: CASSHGQASYEQYF. The CDR3 DNA reads as TGTGCCAGCAGTCACGGACAGGCCTCCTACGAGCAGTACTTC.

This clone was picked up a small number of times. This chain joins TRBV11-2 and TRBJ1-2, with a tentative D call TRBD1 (6 bases). The ends were cut back, 0 bases at V and 6 bases at J, with 11 bases in the middle. In germline, CDR1 is SGHAT, CDR2 FQNNGV. This CDR3 comprises 14 residues. CDR3 residues: CASSLDLGADGYTF. CDR3 nucleotide sequence: TGTGCCAGCAGCTTAGATCTGGGGGCGGATGGCTACACCTTC. Based on the CDR3 plus reference TRBV11-2 and TRBJ1-2, the full variable domain is EAGVAQSPRYKIIEKRQSVAFWCNPISGHATLYWYQQILGQGPKLLIQFQNNGVVDDSQLPKDRFSAERLKGVDSTLKIQPAKLEDSAVYLCASSLDLGADGYTFGSGTRLTVV.

Written as DNA, the CDR3 is TGTGCCACCAGCACAAGGACAGGGAATTCACCCCTCCACTTT. Translating gives CATSTRTGNSPLHF. The V and J genes are TRBV15 and TRBJ1-6; TRBD1 aligns across 8 bases. The CDR3 covers 14 residues. Trimming cost V 4 bases and J 7 bases; bases outside gene matches: 3. Germline assignment: CDR1 LNHNV and CDR2 YYDKDF (reference sequence).

The rearrangement links TRBV5-1 to TRBJ2-3, with D maybe TRBD1 (6 bases). This CDR3 has 14 amino acids. V was pared by 3 bases and J by 4 bases, with 12 bases between. Germline CDR1 SGHRS, CDR2 YFSETQ. This chain's CDR3 is CASSSRTVPDTQYF. CDR3 bases: TGCGCCAGCAGCTCGAGGACAGTCCCAGATACGCAGTATTTT.

This chain uses TRBV5-1 with TRBJ2-1; 7 bases are shared with TRBD2. CDR3 length equals 13 residues. V lost 3 bases and J lost 10; bases outside the gene matches: 7. The germline V gene has CDR1 SGHRS and CDR2 YFSETQ. This chain's CDR3 is CASSSRDYSEQFF. The CDR3, as DNA: TGCGCCAGCAGCTCCAGGGACTATTCGGAGCAGTTCTTC.

The CDR3 DNA reads TGCGCCAGCAGTGAGTTCAGGGTGTCAGATACGCAGTATTTT. It encodes CASSEFRVSDTQYF. The chain links TRBV10-2 to TRBJ2-3, with D perhaps matching TRBD1 (5 bases). The germline CDR1 and CDR2 sequences are WSHSY and SAAADI. The CDR3 has 14 residues. The V end was cut by 1 base, the J end by 4 bases, with 9 bases between.

The genes are TRBV10-3 and TRBJ2-5; possible D gene TRBD1, 6 bases. Germline V gene lookup returns CDR1 ENHRY and CDR2 SYGVKD. The CDR3 length is 13 residues. The V gene lost 8 bases and the J gene lost 2 bases, with 12 bases spanning the gap. In DNA form, the CDR3 reads TGTGCCATCGGGGGACAAATACAAGAGACCCAGTACTTC. As protein: CAIGGQIQETQYF.

The gene calls are TRBV10-1 and TRBJ2-7; possibly TRBD1 for D (6 bases). Germline V lookup: CDR1 WNHNN, CDR2 SYGVQD (reference sequence). V lost 6 bases and J lost 4, with 13 bases in between. This CDR3 region has 13 residues. CDR3 loop: CASRDNTGYEQYF. CDR3 nucleotides: TGCGCCAGCAGAGACAATACAGGGTACGAGCAGTACTTC.

This sequence joins TRBV29-1 and TRBJ2-7; D unresolved. V lost 6 bases and J lost 2, with 17 bases in between. Germline values: CDR1 SQVTM, CDR2 ANQGSEA. The CDR3 sequence is 14 residues long. The CDR3 region is CSVRPEVRPYEQYF. The CDR3 DNA reads TGCAGCGTCCGCCCCGAGGTGAGGCCCTACGAGCAGTACTTC.

In this sample, this clone turned up once. The chain has TRBV4-1 and TRBJ1-4; 9 nucleotides line up with TRBD1. CDR3 size: 16 residues. With V trimmed by 3 bases and J by 7 bases, 9 bases remained unmatched. The germline V gene has CDR1 MGHRA and CDR2 YSYEKL. The CDR3 reads CASSQEKTGGREKLFF. The DNA for the CDR3 is TGCGCCAGCAGCCAGGAAAAAACAGGGGGCCGTGAAAAACTGTTTTTT.

V is TRBV18 and J is TRBJ2-4; D possibly matches TRBD1 or TRBD2 (5 bases each). Germline CDR1 reads KGHSH; CDR2 reads LQKENI. With 1 base removed from V and 3 bases from J, the gap between germline ends came to 7 bases. This CDR3 comprises 14 residues. Written as DNA, the CDR3 is TGTGCCAGCTCACCACGGGACGGCAAAAACATTCAGTACTTC. Amino acid sequence: CASSPRDGKNIQYF.